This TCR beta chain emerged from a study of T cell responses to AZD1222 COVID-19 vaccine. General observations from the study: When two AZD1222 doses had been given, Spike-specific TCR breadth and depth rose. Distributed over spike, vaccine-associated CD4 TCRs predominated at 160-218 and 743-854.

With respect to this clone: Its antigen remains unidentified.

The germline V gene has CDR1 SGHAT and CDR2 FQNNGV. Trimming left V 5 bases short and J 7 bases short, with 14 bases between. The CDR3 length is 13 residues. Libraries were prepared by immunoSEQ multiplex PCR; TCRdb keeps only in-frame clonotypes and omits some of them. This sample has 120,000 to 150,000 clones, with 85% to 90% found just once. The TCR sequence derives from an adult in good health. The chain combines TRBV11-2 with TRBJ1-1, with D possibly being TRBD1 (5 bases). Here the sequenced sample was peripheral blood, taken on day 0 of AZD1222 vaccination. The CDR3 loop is CASSPRRGSEAFF. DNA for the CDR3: TGTGCCAGCAGCCCAAGAAGGGGCAGTGAAGCTTTCTTT.